This entry is about one TCR beta chain. Its antigen is undetermined. This record comes from a study of T cell responses to AZD1222 COVID-19 vaccine. The study's findings and limits: In a largely white British group with more females than males, clonal diversity was possibly underestimated. Along spike, vaccine-associated CD4 TCRs were found throughout, with dominance at 160-218 and 743-854.

Libraries were prepared by immunoSEQ multiplex PCR; TCRdb keeps only in-frame clonotypes and omits some of them. The sample carries some 70,000 clones, roughly 84% recorded once. Trimming took 3 bases from V and 7 from J, leaving 15 bases between them. Germline CDR1 reads GTSNPN; CDR2 reads SVGIG (reference sequence). The CDR3 contains 13 residues. The rearrangement links TRBV30 to TRBJ1-2; tentative D call: TRBD1 (5 bases). Here the sequenced sample was peripheral blood, taken on day 0 of AZD1222 vaccination. The receptor was derived from an adult in good health. The CDR3 loop is CAWSPAGGSGYTF. The CDR3, as DNA: TGTGCCTGGAGCCCTGCTGGGGGTAGTGGCTACACCTTC.